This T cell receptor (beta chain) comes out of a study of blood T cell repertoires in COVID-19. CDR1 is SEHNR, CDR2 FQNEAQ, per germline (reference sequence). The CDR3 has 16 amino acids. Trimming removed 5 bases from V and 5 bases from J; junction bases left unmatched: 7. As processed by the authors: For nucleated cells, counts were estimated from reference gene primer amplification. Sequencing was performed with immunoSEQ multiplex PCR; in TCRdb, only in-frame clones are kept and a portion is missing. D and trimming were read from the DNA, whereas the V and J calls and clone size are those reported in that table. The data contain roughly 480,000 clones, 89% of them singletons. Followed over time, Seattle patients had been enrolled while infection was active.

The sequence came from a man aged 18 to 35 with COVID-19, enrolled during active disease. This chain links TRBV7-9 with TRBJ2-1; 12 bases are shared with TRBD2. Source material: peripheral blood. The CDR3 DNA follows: TGTGCCAGCAGCACCGGACTAGCGGGAACCAACAATGAGCAGTTCTTC. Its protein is CASSTGLAGTNNEQFF.